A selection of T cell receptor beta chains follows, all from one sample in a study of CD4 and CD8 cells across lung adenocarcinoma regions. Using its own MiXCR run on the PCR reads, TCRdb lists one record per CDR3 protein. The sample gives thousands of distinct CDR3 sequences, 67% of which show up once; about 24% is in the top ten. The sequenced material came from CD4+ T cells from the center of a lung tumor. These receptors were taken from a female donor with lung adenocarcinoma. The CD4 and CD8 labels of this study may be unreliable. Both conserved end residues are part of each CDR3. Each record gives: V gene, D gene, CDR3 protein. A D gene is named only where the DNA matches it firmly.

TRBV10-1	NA	CASNGGAGELFF
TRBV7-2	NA	CASSSRWGVRNEQYF
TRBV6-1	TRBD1	CASTRTGQETQYF
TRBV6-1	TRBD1	CASSDRDRGMRQPQHF
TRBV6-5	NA	CASSYSLRDDGYTF
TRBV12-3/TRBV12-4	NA	CASELGGTGQFF
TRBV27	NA	CASSSGTVGGYEQYF
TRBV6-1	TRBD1	CASRTGVAGGELFF
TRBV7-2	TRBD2	CASTHRGGTDTQYF
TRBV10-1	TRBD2	CASSPGLAGNQEQFF
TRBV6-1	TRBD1	CASSGTGKLDNEQFF
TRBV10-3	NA	CATGERRGTGELFF
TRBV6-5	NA	CASSFPGSALEFF
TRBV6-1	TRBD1	CASSRDRGTLTSTDTQYF
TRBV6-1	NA	CASSEGEHSPLHF
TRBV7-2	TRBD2	CASSPPPGTSGDQETQYF
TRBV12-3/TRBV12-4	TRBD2	CASNHLGGGIQYF
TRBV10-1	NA	CASSVRASGEQYF
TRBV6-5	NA	CASSLARGGVETQYF
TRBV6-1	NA	CASSRKPRGYEQFF
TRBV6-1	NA	CASTTDLVTGELFF
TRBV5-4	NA	CASSLSMEGGGETQYF
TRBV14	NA	CASSQVRGETQYF
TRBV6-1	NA	CASMRGAQETQYF
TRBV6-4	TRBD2	CATPELAGSNEQFF
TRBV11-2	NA	CASSFRAIIEQFF
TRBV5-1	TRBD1	CASSLAPGQGAGEQFF
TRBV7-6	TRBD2	CASSLAGLAGSSYNEQFF
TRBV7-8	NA	CASSLGGAYTEAFF
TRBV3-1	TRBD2	CASSRTSGYTGELFF
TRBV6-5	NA	CASSYYFGSSTGELFF
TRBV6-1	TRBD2	CASRGLAGEFTYEQYF
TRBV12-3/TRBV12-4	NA	CASSPTATGELFF
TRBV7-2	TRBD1	CASSSPQGFSYNSPLHF
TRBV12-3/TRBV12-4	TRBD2	CASSLPSGSNEQFF
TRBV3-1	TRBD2	CASRGSGSKNEQFF
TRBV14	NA	CASSQEIYEQYF
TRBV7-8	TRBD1	CASSGPSRGLIKNIQYF
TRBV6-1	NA	CASRTVRGQGTQYF
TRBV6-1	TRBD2	CASSRAGGGVTSQETQYF
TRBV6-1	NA	CASSIYRQRWFF
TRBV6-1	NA	CASRAGQHEQYF
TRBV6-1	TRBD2	CASAGGPYNEQFF
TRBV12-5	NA	CASGPDTSSNTGELFF
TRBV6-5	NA	CASSSSNLHNEQFF
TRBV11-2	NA	CASSRSREIRDYGYTF
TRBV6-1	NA	CASKRDNSGANVLTF
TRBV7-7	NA	CASSSTLVAADTQYF
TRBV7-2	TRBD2	CASSRRPSGGGRAHEQYF
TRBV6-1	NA	CASSGQVSYEQYF
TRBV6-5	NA	CASSYSSVSGQETQYF
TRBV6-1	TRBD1	CASSGWDRGSYNEQFF
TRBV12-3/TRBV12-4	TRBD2	CASSRTSGATDTQYF
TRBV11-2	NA	CASSLDKGGGHTQYF
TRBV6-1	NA	CASSSRDRLQGYTF
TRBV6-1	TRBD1	CASSEYKQGNYGYTF
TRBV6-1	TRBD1	CASSRSQGVTEAFF
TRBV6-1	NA	CASSPTGLLNNEQFF
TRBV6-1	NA	CASSARADSPLHF